The 21 T cell receptor beta chains in this list originate from one sample, sequenced in a study of shared clonotypes between healthy human individuals. Using immunoSEQ multiplex PCR, the repertoire was profiled, and TCRdb retains in-frame clones only, with some absent. Found here are roughly 2.2 million clones, just under 95% of them singletons; the top ten hold 0.37%. The sequencing input was naive CD4+ T cells from PBMCs. Subset of the sample: CD45RA+ positively selected. The receptors were sampled from a man aged 18 to 29 in good health. Some clones in this sample may be carry-over from other donors' samples.

CDR3 DNA: TGCGCCAGCAGCCCCCTAGCGGGAGGGCCGGTCGAGCAGTACTTC. The encoded protein is CASSPLAGGPVEQYF. J is TRBJ2-7 and V is TRBV5-1; the match to TRBD2 covers 12 bases. V gave up 4 bases and J gave up 6 bases; unmatched junction bases: 8. The CDR3 extends over 15 amino acids. Germline assignment: CDR1 SGHRS and CDR2 YFSETQ. Combining the CDR3 with reference TRBV5-1 and TRBJ2-7 gives the whole variable domain KAGVTQTPRYLIKTRGQQVTLSCSPISGHRSVSWYQQTPGQGLQFLFEYFSETQRNKGNFPGRFSGRQFSNSRSEMNVSTLELGDSALYLCASSPLAGGPVEQYFGPGTRLTVT.

This chain uses TRBV11-3 with TRBJ2-1, with D uncertain. CDR3 length: 14 residues. With 1 base removed from V and 9 bases from J, the gap between germline ends came to 13 bases. Germline V lookup: CDR1 SGHNT, CDR2 YENEEA. The CDR3 loop is CASSLGTLSSEQFF. CDR3 bases: TGTGCCAGCAGCTTAGGGACCCTCTCCAGTGAGCAGTTCTTC.

The chain combines TRBV5-1 with TRBJ2-7; TRBD1 matches 9 bases. Germline V gene sequence: CDR1 SGHRS, CDR2 YFSETQ. The ends lost 0 bases at V and 3 bases at J; junction bases unmatched: 7. The CDR3 loop spans 16 amino acids. CDR3 amino acids: CASSLDPGQGGYEQYF. The CDR3 region has the DNA TGCGCCAGCAGCTTGGATCCGGGACAGGGAGGCTACGAGCAGTACTTC.

This chain uses TRBV4-3 with TRBJ1-2; D possibly corresponds to TRBD1 (5 bases). This CDR3 has 16 residues. The germline gives CDR1 LGHNA, CDR2 YSLEER. Trimming stripped 0 bases from V and 1 base from J, with 12 bases between. CDR3 coding DNA: TGCGCCAGCAGCCAAGATCGCCGGGGGGTTAACTATGGCTACACCTTC. Protein product: CASSQDRRGVNYGYTF.

V is TRBV19 and J is TRBJ2-1; D call uncertain. The germline CDR1 and CDR2 sequences are LNHDA and SQIVND (reference sequence). V was clipped by 3 bases and J by 5 bases, with 14 bases between them. CDR3 size: 15 residues. The CDR3: CASSILHQSHNEQFF. The CDR3 region has the DNA TGTGCCAGTAGTATTCTTCACCAGAGCCACAATGAGCAGTTCTTC.

The rearrangement joins TRBV19 to TRBJ2-7; 8 bases are a match to TRBD1. With 4 bases clipped from V and 2 bases from J, the junction kept 4 bases outside the gene matches. Germline V CDR1 and CDR2: LNHDA, SQIVND (reference sequence). The CDR3 runs 14 residues. The CDR3 sequence is CASSTGGGTYEQYF. The DNA for the CDR3 is TGTGCCAGTAGTACAGGGGGCGGAACCTACGAGCAGTACTTC.

Details on this clone: Different DNA sequences within this sample yield the same CDR3. The rearrangement joins TRBV5-1 to TRBJ2-7; maybe TRBD1 (5 bases). The germline V and J ends were trimmed by 3 bases and 2 bases, with 12 bases remaining between them. The V gene's germline CDR1 is SGHRS and CDR2 YFSETQ. This CDR3 contains 14 residues. The CDR3 nucleotides are TGCGCCAGCAGCTCCCGACAAGGGGCCTACGAGCAGTACTTC. It codes for CASSSRQGAYEQYF.

This sequence joins TRBV4-3 and TRBJ2-3; 8 bases line up with TRBD2. This CDR3 is 15 amino acids long. The germline V gene has CDR1 LGHNA and CDR2 YSLEER. V was pared by 1 base and J by 7 bases, with 7 bases of the junction left unmatched. The CDR3 sequence is CASSQVGSGTHTQYF. CDR3 DNA sequence: TGCGCCAGCAGCCAAGTGGGTAGCGGGACCCATACGCAGTATTTT.

V and J are TRBV2 and TRBJ1-2; 8 bases align to TRBD1. The V segment lost 6 bases and the J segment 0 bases; nucleotides outside the gene matches: 9. Germline V gene lookup returns CDR1 SNHLY and CDR2 FYNNEI. The CDR3 runs 16 residues. CDR3 sequence (DNA): TGTGCCAGCAGCGGGACAGGCGGGACAGCTAACTATGGCTACACCTTC. Translating it yields CASSGTGGTANYGYTF. The full variable domain, with the rest looked up from reference TRBV2 and TRBJ1-2, is EPEVTQTPSHQVTQMGQEVILRCVPISNHLYFYWYRQILGQKVEFLVSFYNNEISEKSEIFDDQFSVERPDGSNFTLKIRSTKLEDSAMYFCASSGTGGTANYGYTFGSGTRLTVV.

The chain couples TRBV30 to TRBJ2-5; tentatively, D is TRBD1 or TRBD2 (7 bases each). Germline CDR1 and CDR2: GTSNPN and SVGIG (reference sequence). The CDR3 has 14 residues. Trimming removed 3 bases from V and 6 bases from J, with 17 bases in between. CDR3 DNA sequence: TGTGCCTGGAGGTCTGGGACAGCGGGGAAGACCCAGTACTTC. It is translated as CAWRSGTAGKTQYF.

The chain links TRBV27 to TRBJ2-7; 7 bases are a match to TRBD1. Germline CDR1 is MNHEY and CDR2 is SMNVEV (reference sequence). The CDR3 totals 15 residues. V lost 8 bases and J lost 0; bases outside the gene matches: 10. The CDR3 bases are TGTGCCAGCCGAAATAACAGGGGCCTCTCCTACGAGCAGTACTTC. It translates to CASRNNRGLSYEQYF.

This chain connects TRBV28 to TRBJ1-1; 7 nucleotides match TRBD1. The CDR3 totals 13 residues. V lost 11 bases and J lost 3; bases outside the gene matches: 9. In germline, CDR1 is MDHEN, CDR2 SYDVKM. The CDR3 here is CADKGAGDTEAFF. CDR3 bases: TGTGCCGATAAGGGGGCGGGGGACACTGAAGCTTTCTTT.

The J gene is TRBJ2-5, the V gene TRBV25-1; TRBD2 is a possible D gene (5 bases). CDR3 length equals 14 residues. V was trimmed by 2 bases and J by 0 bases, leaving 7 bases between them. Germline assignment: CDR1 MGHDK and CDR2 SYGVNS. The CDR3, as DNA: TGTGCCAGCAGTGAACAGAGGGACCAAGAGACCCAGTACTTC. This encodes CASSEQRDQETQYF.

The chain employs TRBV10-3 and TRBJ2-3, with no clear D. V was cut by 6 bases and J by 0 bases, with 10 bases left in between. CDR1 and CDR2 from the germline V gene are ENHRY and SYGVKD. CDR3 length equals 14 residues. The CDR3 DNA follows: TGTGCCATCAGGAAGGATACTAGCACAGATACGCAGTATTTT. Its translation: CAIRKDTSTDTQYF.

The chain links TRBV18 to TRBJ2-7, with a weak D call TRBD2 (7 bases). From germline, CDR1 is KGHSH and CDR2 LQKENI. Trimming stripped 2 bases from V and 0 bases from J, with 26 bases between. The CDR3 has 20 amino acids. The CDR3 loop is CASSPTPPGQHSGFSYEQYF. Written as DNA, the CDR3 is TGTGCCAGCTCACCAACCCCCCCGGGACAACATAGCGGGTTCTCCTACGAGCAGTACTTC. Looking up the rest from reference TRBV18 and TRBJ2-7 gives the full variable domain: NAGVMQNPRHLVRRRGQEARLRCSPMKGHSHVYWYRQLPEEGLKFMVYLQKENIIDESGMPKERFSAEFPKEGPSILRIQQVVRGDSAAYFCASSPTPPGQHSGFSYEQYFGPGTRLTVT.

The genes are TRBV5-1 and TRBJ1-4; D is unclear. V was cut by 0 bases and J by 4 bases, with 19 bases left in between. This CDR3 spans 18 amino acids. Per the germline V gene, CDR1 is SGHRS and CDR2 is YFSETQ. The CDR3 region has the DNA TGCGCCAGCAGCTTGGTAGAAGGGCTCAACCGGATTAATGAAAAACTGTTTTTT. This translates into CASSLVEGLNRINEKLFF.

The chain combines TRBV15 with TRBJ2-1; D gene ambiguous. In germline, CDR1 is LNHNV, CDR2 YYDKDF (reference sequence). The CDR3 consists of 13 residues. Trimming stripped 0 bases from V and 10 bases from J, with 10 bases between. CDR3 nucleotides: TGTGCCACCAGCAGAGATCGATTGGGGGAGCAGTTCTTC. Protein product: CATSRDRLGEQFF.

This chain links TRBV19 with TRBJ1-2; D may be TRBD1 (6 bases). Trimming left V 6 bases short and J 6 bases short, with 17 bases between. CDR1 and CDR2 from the germline V gene are LNHDA and SQIVND (reference sequence). CDR3 length equals 14 residues. CDR3 region: CASSQTGWDDGYTF. The CDR3 bases are TGTGCCAGTAGCCAAACAGGGTGGGATGATGGCTACACCTTC.

This sequence joins TRBV4-1 and TRBJ2-5; no definite D call. The CDR3 consists of 16 residues. CDR1 is MGHRA, CDR2 YSYEKL, per germline. The ends were cut back, 1 base at V and 1 base at J, with 13 bases in the middle. CDR3 nucleotide sequence: TGCGCCAGCAGCCAAGCCCCGGGCTCCTTCCAAGAGACCCAGTACTTC. This encodes CASSQAPGSFQETQYF.

The V call is TRBV6-5, the J call TRBJ1-2; D is uncertain. This CDR3 contains 16 residues. Per the germline V gene, CDR1 is MNHEY and CDR2 is SVGAGI. Trimming shortened V by 2 bases and J by 0 bases, and 13 bases separated the two germline ends. The CDR3 sequence is CASSYPMGFPNYGYTF. The CDR3 DNA reads TGTGCCAGCAGTTACCCAATGGGATTCCCTAACTATGGCTACACCTTC.

CDR3 coding DNA: TGTGCCAGCAGCTTAAGTCCAACCGGGGCCAACGTCCTGACTTTC. As protein: CASSLSPTGANVLTF. The V and J genes are TRBV7-3 and TRBJ2-6, with D uncertain. This CDR3 has 15 residues. Between the trimmed V and J ends, which lost 1 base and 4 bases, there was a span of 8 bases. In germline, CDR1 is SGHTA, CDR2 FQGTGA.